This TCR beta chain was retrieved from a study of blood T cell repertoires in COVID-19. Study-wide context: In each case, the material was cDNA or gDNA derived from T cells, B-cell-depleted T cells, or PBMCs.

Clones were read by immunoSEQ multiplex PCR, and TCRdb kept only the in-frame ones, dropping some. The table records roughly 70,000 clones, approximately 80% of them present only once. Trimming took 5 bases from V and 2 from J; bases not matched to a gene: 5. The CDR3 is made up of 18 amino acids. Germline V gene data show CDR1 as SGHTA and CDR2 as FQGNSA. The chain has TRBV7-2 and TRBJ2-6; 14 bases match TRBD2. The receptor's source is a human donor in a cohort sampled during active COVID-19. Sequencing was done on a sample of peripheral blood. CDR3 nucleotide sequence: TGTGCCAGCAGCCGTCTGACTAGCGGGAGGGCTGGGGCCAACGTCCTGACTTTC. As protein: CASSRLTSGRAGANVLTF.